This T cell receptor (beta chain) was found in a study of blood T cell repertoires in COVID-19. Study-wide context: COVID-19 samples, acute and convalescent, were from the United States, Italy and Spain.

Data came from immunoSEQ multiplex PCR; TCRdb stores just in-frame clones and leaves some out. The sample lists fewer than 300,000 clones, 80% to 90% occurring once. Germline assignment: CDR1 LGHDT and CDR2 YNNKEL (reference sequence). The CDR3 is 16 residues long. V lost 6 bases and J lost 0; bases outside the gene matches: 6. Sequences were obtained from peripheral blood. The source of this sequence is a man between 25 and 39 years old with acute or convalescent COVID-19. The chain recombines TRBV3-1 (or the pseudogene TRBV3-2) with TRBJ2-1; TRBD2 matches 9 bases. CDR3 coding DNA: TGTGCCAGCAGTCCTAAAGCGGGAGGCTCCTACAATGAGCAGTTCTTC. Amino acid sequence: CASSPKAGGSYNEQFF.